The 20 T cell receptor beta chains below come from one sample, sequenced in a study of T cells in Graves' hyperthyroidism and ophthalmopathy. Amplified TCR beta CDR3 regions came from RNA transcripts. An initial round of RT-PCR targeting the TCR CDR3 relied on the HTBI primer set. TCRdb ran MiXCR on the multiplex PCR reads and lists one entry per CDR3 protein. Among 300,000 to 450,000 distinct CDR3 sequences listed, approximately 18% were seen once. The specimen was blood. Source of these receptors: a man younger than 35 with Graves' ophthalmopathy.

Many counts were recorded for this clonotype. This sequence joins TRBV11-2 and TRBJ2-2, with unresolved D. V lost 6 bases and J lost 1, with 12 bases in between. The CDR3 consists of 15 residues. Per the germline V gene, CDR1 is SGHAT and CDR2 is FQNNGV. The CDR3 region has the DNA TGTGCCAGCAGTCCTGGGTCAGGGAACACCGGGGAGCTGTTTTTT. It translates to CASSPGSGNTGELFF. The complete variable domain, with remaining parts taken from reference TRBV11-2 and TRBJ2-2, reads EAGVAQSPRYKIIEKRQSVAFWCNPISGHATLYWYQQILGQGPKLLIQFQNNGVVDDSQLPKDRFSAERLKGVDSTLKIQPAKLEDSAVYLCASSPGSGNTGELFFGEGSRLTVL.

This clonotype was detected ten times or more. The chain recombines TRBV3-1 with TRBJ1-2; D may be TRBD1 (5 bases). V was shortened by 0 bases and J by 0 bases, with 11 bases between the two germline ends. The germline V gene has CDR1 LGHDT and CDR2 YNNKEL (reference sequence). The CDR3 length is 16 residues. The CDR3 loop reads CASSQEVTGANYGYTF. CDR3 DNA sequence: TGTGCCAGCAGCCAAGAGGTCACAGGTGCTAACTATGGCTACACCTTC.

This clonotype occurred a few times. The chain employs TRBV5-4 and TRBJ1-1; D uncertain. Trimming cost V 4 bases and J 1 base, with 14 bases left between them. Germline values: CDR1 SGHNT, CDR2 YYREEE (reference sequence). This CDR3 comprises 15 residues. CDR3 DNA: TGTGCCAGCAGCGATAGGGCGGTTGGGAACACTGAAGCTTTCTTT. It yields the protein CASSDRAVGNTEAFF.

Ten or more counts support this clonotype. The chain couples TRBV3-1 to TRBJ1-1; D gene uncertain. Trimming took off 8 bases at V and 3 bases at J, with 16 bases between the two ends. Germline CDR1 and CDR2: LGHDT and YNNKEL (reference sequence). The CDR3 loop spans 14 amino acids. The CDR3 loop reads CASLLPGDDTEAFF. The DNA for the CDR3 is TGTGCCAGCCTATTACCCGGTGATGACACTGAAGCTTTCTTT.

The sample holds a few counts of this clonotype. The V and J genes are TRBV28 and TRBJ2-7; unclear D gene. The CDR3 totals 12 residues. The V end was cut by 3 bases, the J end by 5 bases, with 8 bases between. CDR1 MDHEN and CDR2 SYDVKM come from the germline V gene. For the CDR3, the DNA is TGTGCCAGCAGTTTGACCGTGGACGAGCAGTACTTC. The encoded protein is CASSLTVDEQYF. The variable domain in full, with the rest retrieved from reference TRBV28 and TRBJ2-7, is DVKVTQSSRYLVKRTGEKVFLECVQDMDHENMFWYRQDPGLGLRLIYFSYDVKMKEKGDIPEGYSVSREKKERFSLILESASTNQTSMYLCASSLTVDEQYFGPGTRLTVT.

This clonotype occurred a few times. This chain connects TRBV6-1 to TRBJ2-5, with 9 bases lining up with TRBD1. CDR3 length: 11 amino acids. Germline CDR1 is MNHNS and CDR2 is SASEGT. The V segment lost 4 bases and the J segment 12 bases; nucleotides outside the gene matches: 3. CDR3 sequence reads: CASSVGDREYF. The CDR3 DNA sequence: TGTGCCAGCAGTGTAGGGGACAGGGAGTACTTC.

The chain recombines TRBV5-1 with TRBJ2-7; D gene ambiguous. V was cut by 3 bases and J by 5 bases, with 12 bases left in between. This CDR3 has 13 residues. Germline CDR1 SGHRS, CDR2 YFSETQ. CDR3 coding DNA: TGCGCCAGCAGCTCAAACCTTCGAAACGAGCAGTACTTC. Amino acid sequence: CASSSNLRNEQYF.

The V gene is TRBV7-2, the J gene TRBJ2-3, with 11 positions matching TRBD2. The germline V gene encodes CDR1 SGHTA and CDR2 FQGNSA. The CDR3 is 16 residues long. The V and J ends lost 6 bases and 4 bases, in that order; junction bases with no gene match: 9. The CDR3: CASSLPGTSGADTQYF. CDR3 sequence (DNA): TGTGCCAGCAGTCTTCCCGGGACTAGCGGAGCAGATACGCAGTATTTT. Drawing the rest from reference TRBV7-2 and TRBJ2-3, the complete variable domain is GAGVSQSPSNKVTEKGKDVELRCDPISGHTALYWYRQSLGQGLEFLIYFQGNSAPDKSGLPSDRFSAERTGGSVSTLTIQRTQQEDSAVYLCASSLPGTSGADTQYFGPGTRLTVL.

This rearrangement joins TRBV10-3 to TRBJ1-2; D is perhaps TRBD1 (5 bases). Germline CDR1 reads ENHRY; CDR2 reads SYGVKD. CDR3 length equals 13 residues. V lost 8 bases to trimming and J lost 2 bases, with 12 bases between them. DNA of the CDR3: TGTGCCATCCAAAGCCCAGGGAACTATGGCTACACCTTC. Protein product: CAIQSPGNYGYTF.

This clonotype has ten or more counts. The chain has TRBV6-2 or TRBV6-3 and TRBJ2-4; a possible D gene is TRBD2 (5 bases). This CDR3 has 12 residues. The germline gives CDR1 MNHEY, CDR2 SVGEGT. Trimming pared 4 bases from V and 7 bases from J, leaving 8 bases between. CDR3 DNA sequence: TGTGCCAGCAGTTCCCGAGGGAACATTCAGTACTTC. This gives the protein CASSSRGNIQYF.

The rearrangement uses TRBV7-8 and TRBJ2-7; D remains ambiguous. Germline-derived CDR1 and CDR2 are SGHVS and FQNEAQ. CDR3 length: 14 amino acids. V was shortened by 4 bases and J by 0 bases, with 10 bases between the two germline ends. The CDR3 reads CASSSRRHSYEQYF. CDR3 DNA: TGTGCCAGCAGCTCCAGACGGCACTCCTACGAGCAGTACTTC.

Of note for this clonotype: At one of its ends the junction is not consistent with the germline gene, which may arise from a read error. This chain joins TRBV11-2 and TRBJ1-2, with TRBD1 as a possible D gene (6 bases). The CDR3 totals 13 residues. The germline CDR1 and CDR2 sequences are SGHAT and FQNNGV. The CDR3 loop is CASPVRGMSGCTF. For the CDR3, the DNA is TGTGCCAGCCCGGTTAGGGGGATGAGTGGCTGCACCTTC.

CDR3 region: CASNPSGSDTQYF. Here the CDR3 DNA reads TGTGCCAGCAACCCCTCTGGCTCAGATACGCAGTATTTT. This chain connects TRBV27 to TRBJ2-3; no clear D. Trimming stripped 7 bases from V and 4 bases from J, with 12 bases between. This CDR3 spans 13 amino acids. CDR1 is MNHEY, CDR2 SMNVEV, per germline (reference sequence).

This clonotype has a handful of counts. The genes are TRBV15 and TRBJ1-2; D is perhaps TRBD1 (5 bases). The CDR3 runs 16 residues. Per germline, CDR1 LNHNV and CDR2 YYDKDF (reference sequence). Trimming shortened V by 0 bases and J by 4 bases, and 15 bases separated the two germline ends. The CDR3 bases are TGTGCCACCAGCAGAGATCGGGGACCCGCCGTCTATGGCTACACCTTC. It encodes CATSRDRGPAVYGYTF.

This clonotype was detected ten times or more. CDR3 nucleotides: TGTGCCAGTAGTATGGAGGTAGCGGAACCATACGAGCAGTACTTC. It translates to CASSMEVAEPYEQYF. This chain links TRBV19 with TRBJ2-7, with D perhaps TRBD2 (6 bases). V was pared by 3 bases and J by 4 bases, with 16 bases between. Germline V gene sequence: CDR1 LNHDA, CDR2 SQIVND (reference sequence). The CDR3 sequence is 15 residues long.

The chain employs TRBV29-1 and TRBJ2-5, with a weak D call TRBD1 (6 bases). Trimming stripped 3 bases from V and 3 bases from J, with 8 bases between. Per germline, CDR1 SQVTM and CDR2 ANQGSEA. The CDR3 has 12 residues. In DNA form, the CDR3 reads TGCAGCGTTGAGTCAGGGGAAGAGACCCAGTACTTC. Translating it yields CSVESGEETQYF.

The gene calls are TRBV28 and TRBJ2-3, with 10 bases fitting TRBD2. The CDR3 spans 16 residues. The germline V gene has CDR1 MDHEN and CDR2 SYDVKM. V was clipped by 4 bases and J by 2 bases; unmatched bases: 6. This CDR3 reads CASSSISGGSTDTQYF. CDR3 sequence (DNA): TGTGCCAGCAGTTCGATTAGCGGGGGGTCCACAGATACGCAGTATTTT.

This clonotype was recorded at least ten times. This rearrangement joins TRBV10-3 to TRBJ1-1, with TRBD1 matching over 7 bases. CDR1 ENHRY and CDR2 SYGVKD come from the germline V gene. The CDR3 extends over 15 amino acids. J gave up 2 bases and V 0 bases, and 3 bases lay outside the gene matches. The chain's CDR3 is CAISESGTVNTEAFF. CDR3 in DNA: TGTGCCATCAGTGAGTCAGGGACAGTCAACACTGAAGCTTTCTTT.

This clonotype came up a few times. The chain is built from TRBV9 and TRBJ2-3; 7 nucleotides agree with TRBD2. With 3 bases clipped from V and 1 base from J, the junction kept 8 bases outside the gene matches. Germline V gene lookup returns CDR1 SGDLS and CDR2 YYNGEE. CDR3 length: 16 amino acids. The CDR3 loop is CASSARSGAGTDTQYF. In nucleotides, the CDR3 is TGTGCCAGCAGCGCCCGGAGCGGGGCCGGCACAGATACGCAGTATTTT.

V gene TRBV4-1 combines with J gene TRBJ2-7; possibly TRBD1 or TRBD2 for D (5 bases each). The CDR3 covers 15 residues. V was trimmed by 0 bases and J by 6 bases, leaving 15 bases between them. Germline V gives CDR1 MGHRA, CDR2 YSYEKL. CDR3 protein: CASSQDRGREREQYF. The CDR3 DNA sequence: TGCGCCAGCAGCCAAGATCGGGGCAGGGAGCGCGAGCAGTACTTC.